Given below is one TCR beta chain in context. CDR3 length: 13 residues. CDR1 is LNHDA, CDR2 SQIVND, per germline (reference sequence). Trimming took off 3 bases at V and 7 bases at J, with 13 bases between the two ends. These data originate in a study of blood T cell repertoires in COVID-19. As originally analysed: How many nucleated cells were present was estimated from reference gene primer amplification. Repertoires were generated with immunoSEQ multiplex PCR, while TCRdb's copy carries only in-frame clones and drops some. Clone size and the V and J calls come from that table; the DNA yielded D and trimming. The repertoire consists of 250,000 or so clones, with about 80% occurring once and the leading ten covering around 3.5%.

The sample was PBMCs or T cells enriched from blood (not recorded which). The receptor was isolated from a middle-aged woman who had been exposed to COVID-19. V and J are TRBV19 and TRBJ2-7, with D possibly being TRBD2 (6 bases). This CDR3 reads CASSIQARGEQYF. The CDR3 coding sequence is TGTGCCAGTAGTATCCAGGCTCGGGGGGAGCAGTACTTC.